This T cell receptor (beta chain) was captured by sequencing in a study of blood T cell repertoires in COVID-19 (dated by TCRdb to 2019 to 2021). About the investigation overall: Samples from collaborators originated in the United States, Italy and Spain and spanned both the acute and convalescent phases of COVID-19. The material from the prospective study consisted of cDNA or gDNA derived from T cells, B-cell-depleted T cells, or PBMCs. Where available, HLA class I and class II types were obtained from metadata supplied by the sample provider rather than from assay-based typing. The repertoires were released in a freely available public database meant as a resource for research on the immune response to SARS-CoV-2. The sample metadata nearly always contained a de-identified subject ID, COVID-19 status, age in years and sex. Subjects who had been exposed to COVID-19, were actively infected with it, or had recovered from it provided the deeply sampled blood TCRbeta repertoires that made up the dataset. The samples were drawn from two sources: the first 160 participants of the ongoing ImmuneRACE study, and approximately 1,300 subjects contributed by 6 global collaborators. Study-level results and caveats: Clinical and demographic metadata were provided uncurated, with the amount varying by source and participant.

Including cysteine and phenylalanine, the CDR3 has 15 amino acids. Just CDR3 DNA is preserved here, 45 bases in frame from base 1. Based on the germline V gene (reference sequence), the CDR1 and CDR2 sequences are LNHDA and SQIVND. Deletion took 7 bases off V and 2 bases off J, with a span of 18 bases between the germline ends. This clone was seen a single time. The specificity of this receptor is unknown. No qualities accompany the bases; no much larger clone lies one base away. TCRbeta CDR3 regions were amplified from genomic DNA by means of the immunoSEQ Assay, a bias-controlled multiplex PCR. For the original study's pipeline: The number of nucleated cells in each sample was estimated by amplification of reference gene primers within the assay. To quantify the absolute abundance of each unique TCRbeta CDR3 rearrangement, sequence reads were collapsed and filtered. For each sample, productive Simpson clonality was calculated by taking the square root of Simpson's diversity index across productive rearrangements. TCRdb holds this immuneACCESS table with in-frame rearrangements only. Some clones are missing; in checked studies, unresolved V genes explain under half, and the rest has no known cause. For V, J and clone size, that table is used; D and trimming come from the DNA. Across this sample there are roughly 330,000 clones, with roughly 87% seen only once. The ten largest clones add up to approximately 9.3% of the sample.

One collaborating source in Seattle enrolled patients during active infection and followed them longitudinally through the course of disease. Whole blood was collected in K2EDTA tubes by collaborating institutions according to the institutions' own protocols. Collaborator samples were shipped for TCRbeta analysis as frozen whole blood, isolated PBMCs, or DNA extracted from either sample type. Sequences were obtained from peripheral blood. This TCR was sampled from a man aged 25-45 years with COVID-19, enrolled during active disease. Recombination connected TRBV19 to TRBJ2-7, and possibly TRBD2, on 7 matching bases. The CDR3 region has the sequence CASTPGASGTYEQYF. The DNA reads as follows: TGTGCCAGTACCCCAGGGGCTAGCGGAACCTACGAGCAGTACTTC.